What follows are 3 T cell receptor beta chains derived from one specimen sequenced in a study of blood T cell repertoires in COVID-19. Sequenced by immunoSEQ multiplex PCR; TCRdb stores in-frame clones only, minus some. The table records some 64,000 clones, approximately 75% of them present only once. The specimen sequenced was peripheral blood. These receptors were obtained from a woman in her fifties or sixties with acute or convalescent COVID-19.

The V and J genes are TRBV5-1 and TRBJ1-5, with 7 bases that match TRBD1. Germline values: CDR1 SGHRS, CDR2 YFSETQ. The CDR3 length is 15 residues. Trimming removed 2 bases from V and 7 bases from J; junction bases left unmatched: 9. The CDR3 bases are TGCGCCAGCAGCTTACGGGACAGACCCGGGCAGCCCCAGCATTTT. This gives the protein CASSLRDRPGQPQHF.

The chain has TRBV28 and TRBJ1-2; perhaps TRBD1 as D (6 bases). The CDR3 runs 15 residues. Germline V lookup: CDR1 MDHEN, CDR2 SYDVKM. Trimming cost V 2 bases and J 4 bases, with 14 bases left between them. This CDR3 is CASSLGQSPFYGYTF. The CDR3 DNA reads as TGTGCCAGCAGTTTAGGACAGTCCCCTTTCTATGGCTACACCTTC.

There are a few counts of this clone. The V gene is TRBV7-6, the J gene TRBJ1-5; TRBD1 matches at 12 bases. The ends lost 4 bases at V and 2 bases at J; junction bases unmatched: 9. The CDR3 runs 18 residues. Looked up from germline, CDR1 is SGHVS and CDR2 is FNYEAQ. The CDR3 protein is CASSSGTGGPGGNQPQHF. The CDR3 coding sequence is TGTGCCAGCAGCTCCGGGACAGGGGGCCCGGGTGGCAATCAGCCCCAGCATTTT.